This T cell receptor beta chain comes out of a study of blood T cell repertoires in COVID-19. This table comes from immunoSEQ multiplex PCR, and its TCRdb copy is limited to in-frame clones, with some not included. The repertoire holds some 240,000 clones, with almost 85% as singletons. Germline assignment: CDR1 SGHAT and CDR2 FQNNGV. Trimming left V 1 base short and J 5 bases short, with 14 bases between. This CDR3 has 16 residues. The rearrangement uses TRBV11-2 and TRBJ1-4; no firm D call. Input material: peripheral blood. The receptor's source is a woman in her 70s with COVID-19, enrolled during active disease. DNA of the CDR3: TGTGCCAGCAGCTTAGCCCCCCCCGGGTGGAATGAAAAACTGTTTTTT. Translated, it gives CASSLAPPGWNEKLFF.